Listed below are T cell receptor beta chains from one sample, sequenced in a study of cytomegalovirus exposure and HLA in healthy donors. Assay: immunoSEQ multiplex PCR; the TCRdb copy retains only in-frame clones and omits some. The table includes about 150,000 clones, about three quarters detected once. Sequences were obtained from PBMCs. The receptors here all came from a man aged 35-49 years in good health and CMV-seropositive. CDR3s include the opening cysteine and the closing phenylalanine or tryptophan. The order of the fields is V gene, J gene, clone size, D gene, CDR3 DNA, CDR3 protein. A D gene is named only where the DNA matches it firmly. Rows may omit the clone size; those that give it use once, few, many or a size class.

v_gene: TRBV28
j_gene: TRBJ2-7
abundance: once
d_gene: TRBD1
CDR3nt: TGTGCCAGCAGTTCCGAAGCCTTCCCCCCAGACAGGGCAAGCTACGAGCAGTACTTC
CDR3aa: CASSSEAFPPDRASYEQYF

v_gene: TRBV2
j_gene: TRBJ2-1
abundance: .
d_gene: TRBD2
CDR3nt: TGTGCCAGCAGTCCGGGACCCCGGGGGGTGAAGTTCTTC
CDR3aa: CASSPGPRGVKFF

v_gene: TRBV12-5
j_gene: TRBJ2-7
abundance: .
d_gene: TRBD2
CDR3nt: TGTGCTAGTGGTTTGCCTGGGACTAGCGGTTCCTACGAGCAGTACTTC
CDR3aa: CASGLPGTSGSYEQYF

v_gene: TRBV6-1
j_gene: TRBJ1-2
abundance: .
d_gene: .
CDR3nt: TGTGCCAGCAGATCTCTAGATAGGAACTATGGCTACACCTTC
CDR3aa: CASRSLDRNYGYTF

v_gene: TRBV6-5
j_gene: TRBJ2-3
abundance: .
d_gene: .
CDR3nt: TGTGCCAGCAGCCTACGAGGCGACCGTGGGGATACGCAGTATTTT
CDR3aa: CASSLRGDRGDTQYF

v_gene: TRBV9
j_gene: TRBJ2-5
abundance: .
d_gene: .
CDR3nt: TGTGCCAGCAGCGAGAGGGGGTTCCAAGAGACCCAGTACTTC
CDR3aa: CASSERGFQETQYF

v_gene: TRBV12-5
j_gene: TRBJ1-3
abundance: .
d_gene: .
CDR3nt: TGTGCTAGTGGTCTTCTAACCGGACTTCCTGGAAACACCATATATTTT
CDR3aa: CASGLLTGLPGNTIYF

v_gene: TRBV11-2
j_gene: TRBJ1-1
abundance: .
d_gene: .
CDR3nt: TGTGCCAGCAGCCCAACCAGGGGCAGGGTTGATCGCACTGAAGCTTTCTTT
CDR3aa: CASSPTRGRVDRTEAFF

v_gene: TRBV5-1
j_gene: TRBJ2-7
abundance: .
d_gene: .
CDR3nt: TGCGCCAGCAGCTTGGGGGCCCCGGAGGGGCAGTACTTC
CDR3aa: CASSLGAPEGQYF

v_gene: TRBV21-1
j_gene: TRBJ2-2
abundance: .
d_gene: .
CDR3nt: TGTGCCAGCAGCAAGGGGGTCTTTGGCAGGGGTCGCACCGGGGAGCTGTTTTTT
CDR3aa: CASSKGVFGRGRTGELFF

v_gene: TRBV20-1
j_gene: TRBJ2-3
abundance: .
d_gene: .
CDR3nt: TGCAGTGCGAGACATACAGATACGCAGTATTTT
CDR3aa: CSARHTDTQYF

v_gene: TRBV6-5
j_gene: TRBJ2-7
abundance: .
d_gene: .
CDR3nt: TGTGCCAGCAGTTACGGACAGCTCTACGAGCAGTACTTC
CDR3aa: CASSYGQLYEQYF

v_gene: TRBV6-6
j_gene: TRBJ2-3
abundance: .
d_gene: .
CDR3nt: TGTGCCAGCCGTGGACATAGCACAGATACGCAGTATTTT
CDR3aa: CASRGHSTDTQYF

v_gene: TRBV6-5
j_gene: TRBJ2-1
abundance: .
d_gene: .
CDR3nt: TGTGCCAGCTCGCCGGCGGGCTCCTACAATGAGCAGTTCTTC
CDR3aa: CASSPAGSYNEQFF

v_gene: TRBV11-2
j_gene: TRBJ2-7
abundance: .
d_gene: .
CDR3nt: TGTGCCAGCAGCCGTGACATTTTCTACGAGCAGTACTTC
CDR3aa: CASSRDIFYEQYF

v_gene: TRBV9
j_gene: TRBJ2-1
abundance: .
d_gene: TRBD2
CDR3nt: TGTGCCAGCAGCCCACGCTTAGCGGGGGCACTCAATGAGCAGTTCTTC
CDR3aa: CASSPRLAGALNEQFF

v_gene: TRBV5-1
j_gene: TRBJ2-5
abundance: .
d_gene: TRBD2
CDR3nt: TGCGCCAGCAGCTTGGCCAGTCTAGCGGGAGGGAGTTGGGAGACCCAGTACTTC
CDR3aa: CASSLASLAGGSWETQYF

v_gene: TRBV13
j_gene: TRBJ2-7
abundance: .
d_gene: .
CDR3nt: TGTGCCAGCAGCCCGTCGGGGTCTGAAGGTCAGCAGTACTTC
CDR3aa: CASSPSGSEGQQYF

v_gene: TRBV9
j_gene: TRBJ1-2
abundance: .
d_gene: TRBD1
CDR3nt: TGTGCCAGCAGCGAGGGGACAGGGTATGTCTATGGCTACACCTTC
CDR3aa: CASSEGTGYVYGYTF

v_gene: TRBV29-1
j_gene: TRBJ1-4
abundance: .
d_gene: TRBD1
CDR3nt: TGCAGCGTTGGGGGGACAGCCAACGAAAAACTGTTTTTT
CDR3aa: CSVGGTANEKLFF

v_gene: TRBV7-9
j_gene: TRBJ2-7
abundance: few
d_gene: TRBD1
CDR3nt: TGTGCCAGCAGCTTGACAGGGGTCCATTACGAGCAGTACTTC
CDR3aa: CASSLTGVHYEQYF

v_gene: TRBV5-1
j_gene: TRBJ1-1
abundance: .
d_gene: .
CDR3nt: TGCGCCAGCGGTTTGGTGGGGCAGAACACTGAAGCTTTCTTT
CDR3aa: CASGLVGQNTEAFF

v_gene: TRBV19
j_gene: TRBJ2-7
abundance: .
d_gene: TRBD1
CDR3nt: TGTGCCAGTACCAAGACAGGGGGAACCTACGAGCAGTACTTC
CDR3aa: CASTKTGGTYEQYF

v_gene: TRBV18
j_gene: TRBJ2-7
abundance: .
d_gene: TRBD1
CDR3nt: TGTGCCAGCTCACCGAAACAGGGGCCGTACGAGCAGTACTTC
CDR3aa: CASSPKQGPYEQYF

v_gene: TRBV5-1
j_gene: TRBJ2-5
abundance: .
d_gene: .
CDR3nt: TGCGCCAGCAGCTTGGGGCGGGGAGCGGAGGAGACCCAGTACTTC
CDR3aa: CASSLGRGAEETQYF

v_gene: TRBV28
j_gene: TRBJ1-5
abundance: .
d_gene: .
CDR3nt: TGTGCCAGCAGTTTATCAGGCTGGGGCAATCAGCCCCAGCATTTT
CDR3aa: CASSLSGWGNQPQHF

v_gene: TRBV6-6
j_gene: TRBJ2-3
abundance: .
d_gene: .
CDR3nt: TGTGCCAGCAGTCCGCCGGGAGATACGCAGTATTTT
CDR3aa: CASSPPGDTQYF

v_gene: TRBV5-1
j_gene: TRBJ1-2
abundance: .
d_gene: .
CDR3nt: TGCGCCAGCAGCTCCCAGCTTACAGAGCCGTATGGCTACACCTTC
CDR3aa: CASSSQLTEPYGYTF

v_gene: TRBV6-1
j_gene: TRBJ1-6
abundance: .
d_gene: .
CDR3nt: TGTGCCAGCAGTGACTCCAGGGTTTACTCACCCCTCCACTTT
CDR3aa: CASSDSRVYSPLHF

v_gene: TRBV19
j_gene: TRBJ2-7
abundance: .
d_gene: .
CDR3nt: TGTGCCAGTAGTACCCAGGGTGGCGAGCAGTACTTC
CDR3aa: CASSTQGGEQYF

v_gene: TRBV28
j_gene: TRBJ2-7
abundance: .
d_gene: .
CDR3nt: TGTGCCAGCAGTTTGGCCTGGTACGAGCAGTACTTC
CDR3aa: CASSLAWYEQYF

v_gene: TRBV7-9
j_gene: TRBJ2-1
abundance: once
d_gene: .
CDR3nt: TGTTCCAGCAGCCCAGGAGGGAAGCAGTTCTTC
CDR3aa: CSSSPGGKQFF

v_gene: TRBV6-6
j_gene: TRBJ2-3
abundance: many
d_gene: .
CDR3nt: TGTGCCAGCAGTTACTCGGGCGGTCAGGAGGTCTCATTT
CDR3aa: CASSYSGGQEVSF

v_gene: TRBV25-1
j_gene: TRBJ2-3
abundance: .
d_gene: TRBD1
CDR3nt: TGTGCCAGCAGTGAGACAGGGGAGTACACAGATACGCAGTATTTT
CDR3aa: CASSETGEYTDTQYF

v_gene: TRBV2
j_gene: TRBJ1-5
abundance: .
d_gene: .
CDR3nt: TGTGCCAGCAGTGAGGACAGAAATCAGCCCCAGCATTTT
CDR3aa: CASSEDRNQPQHF

v_gene: TRBV10-1
j_gene: TRBJ2-7
abundance: .
d_gene: .
CDR3nt: TGCGCCAGCAACCCACAGGGTTACGAGCAGTACTTC
CDR3aa: CASNPQGYEQYF

v_gene: TRBV6-1
j_gene: TRBJ2-7
abundance: .
d_gene: TRBD1
CDR3nt: TGTGCCAGCAGCAAAGGACAGGGGTCCTACGAGCAGTACTTC
CDR3aa: CASSKGQGSYEQYF

v_gene: TRBV7-6
j_gene: TRBJ2-7
abundance: .
d_gene: .
CDR3nt: TGTGCCAGCAGCTACGACAGGAGTGACTCCTACGAGCAGTACTTC
CDR3aa: CASSYDRSDSYEQYF